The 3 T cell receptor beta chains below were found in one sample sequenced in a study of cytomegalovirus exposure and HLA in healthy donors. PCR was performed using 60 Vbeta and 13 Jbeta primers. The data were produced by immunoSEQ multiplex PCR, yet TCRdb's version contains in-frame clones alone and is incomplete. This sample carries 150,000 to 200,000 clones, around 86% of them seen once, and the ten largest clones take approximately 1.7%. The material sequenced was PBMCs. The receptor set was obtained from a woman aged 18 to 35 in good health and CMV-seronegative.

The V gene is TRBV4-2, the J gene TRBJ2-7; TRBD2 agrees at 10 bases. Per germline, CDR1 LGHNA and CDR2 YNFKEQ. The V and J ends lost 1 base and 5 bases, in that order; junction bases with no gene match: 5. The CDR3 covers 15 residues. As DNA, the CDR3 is TGTGCCAGCAGCCAAGGGAGCGGGGGGGCCCACGAGCAGTACTTC. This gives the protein CASSQGSGGAHEQYF.

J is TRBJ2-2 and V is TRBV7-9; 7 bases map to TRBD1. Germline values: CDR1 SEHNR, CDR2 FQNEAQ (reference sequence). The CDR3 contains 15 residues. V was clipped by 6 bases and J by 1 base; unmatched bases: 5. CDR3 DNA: TGTGCCAGCAGTCAGGGGGAATTGAACACCGGGGAGCTGTTTTTT. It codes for CASSQGELNTGELFF.

Here the CDR3 DNA reads TGTGCCAGCAGGGAGGGACAGGGCAATGAAAAACTGTTTTTT. This translates into CASREGQGNEKLFF. This chain joins TRBV6-1 and TRBJ1-4; 9 nucleotides match TRBD1. Trimming removed 6 bases from V and 5 bases from J; junction bases left unmatched: 4. CDR3 length: 14 amino acids. Per the germline V gene, CDR1 is MNHNS and CDR2 is SASEGT.